A single sample is the source of the 15 T cell receptor beta chains below, sequenced in a study of blood T cell repertoires in COVID-19. The method was immunoSEQ multiplex PCR; TCRdb's version includes in-frame clones alone and lacks a portion of them. The table shows a few hundred thousand clones, with 80% to 90% occurring only once. The specimen sequenced was PBMCs or T cells enriched from blood (not recorded which). These receptors originate from a man between 18 and 29 years old who had recovered from COVID-19.

This chain joins TRBV7-3 and TRBJ2-2; 10 bases match TRBD1. V lost 5 bases, J lost 6 bases, and 9 bases stayed unmatched. Germline CDR1 reads SGHTA; CDR2 reads FQGTGA. The CDR3 length is 16 residues. In nucleotides, the CDR3 is TGTGCCAGCAGCCCCGTCGGGACAGGGGTCCCCGGGGAGCTGTTTTTT. It translates to CASSPVGTGVPGELFF.

The chain joins TRBV7-6 to TRBJ2-1, with TRBD2 identical over 12 bases. The V gene end was trimmed by 4 bases and the J gene end by 1 base; junction bases not matched to a gene: 5. The CDR3 loop spans 17 amino acids. Germline loops: CDR1 SGHVS, CDR2 FNYEAQ. This chain's CDR3 is CASSSAGTSGSYNEQFF. CDR3 nucleotide sequence: TGTGCCAGCAGCTCCGCCGGGACTAGCGGGTCCTACAATGAGCAGTTCTTC.

The chain couples TRBV7-2 to TRBJ1-2; TRBD1 aligns across 8 bases. The CDR3 extends over 17 amino acids. CDR1 SGHTA and CDR2 FQGNSA come from the germline V gene. With V trimmed by 1 base and J by 8 bases, 15 bases remained unmatched. Written as DNA, the CDR3 is TGTGCCAGCAGCTTAGTCCCCCGCGGGCAGGGGGCATACGGCTACACCTTC. Amino acids: CASSLVPRGQGAYGYTF.

V and J are TRBV4-3 and TRBJ2-7; 7 bases line up with TRBD2. The germline gives CDR1 LGHNA, CDR2 YSLEER. J lost 1 base, V lost 0 bases, and 9 bases had no gene match. The CDR3 consists of 17 residues. CDR3 coding DNA: TGCGCCAGCAGCCAAGATAGGGCTAGCGGTAGTTCCTACGAGCAGTACTTC. Protein: CASSQDRASGSSYEQYF.

The V call is TRBV2, the J call TRBJ1-5; TRBD1 might be the D (6 bases). Per the germline V gene, CDR1 is SNHLY and CDR2 is FYNNEI. The V gene lost 8 bases and the J gene lost 4 bases, with 12 bases spanning the gap. This CDR3 comprises 13 residues. The CDR3 here is CASCSRGNQPQHF. CDR3 DNA: TGTGCCAGCTGTTCCAGGGGAAATCAGCCCCAGCATTTT.

This sequence joins TRBV5-4 and TRBJ2-3, with TRBD1 as a possible D gene (5 bases). The germline V gene encodes CDR1 SGHNT and CDR2 YYREEE (reference sequence). The CDR3 has 16 residues. V gave up 2 bases and J gave up 0 bases, with 13 bases separating them. CDR3 sequence (DNA): TGTGCCAGCAGCTTTGTATTGACAGTTAGCACAGATACGCAGTATTTT. This gives the protein CASSFVLTVSTDTQYF.

The CDR3 DNA sequence: TGTGCCAGCAGTTTGGACAGCGGAGGGACTAGCAGGTACGAGCAGTACTTC. This translates into CASSLDSGGTSRYEQYF. The chain combines TRBV28 with TRBJ2-7; TRBD2 matches 9 bases. The CDR3 totals 17 residues. V was clipped by 3 bases and J by 4 bases; unmatched bases: 13. CDR1 MDHEN and CDR2 SYDVKM come from the germline V gene.

The chain uses TRBV11-2 and TRBJ1-1, with D perhaps TRBD1 (6 bases). The V and J ends lost 0 bases and 1 base respectively, with 18 bases between them. This CDR3 spans 18 amino acids. Germline loops: CDR1 SGHAT, CDR2 FQNNGV. The CDR3, as DNA: TGTGCCAGCAGCTTAGATCAGCTTGGCGACAGGAGGAACACTGAAGCTTTCTTT. It codes for CASSLDQLGDRRNTEAFF.

This chain uses TRBV18 with TRBJ1-5, with TRBD1 matching over 8 bases. J lost 3 bases, V lost 3 bases, and 4 bases had no gene match. CDR1 is KGHSH and CDR2 is LQKENI in the germline V gene. The CDR3 contains 15 residues. The CDR3 reads CASSPDRGSNQPQHF. The DNA of the CDR3 is TGTGCCAGCTCACCCGACAGGGGCTCCAATCAGCCCCAGCATTTT. Full variable domain (outside the CDR3, taken from reference TRBV18 and TRBJ1-5): NAGVMQNPRHLVRRRGQEARLRCSPMKGHSHVYWYRQLPEEGLKFMVYLQKENIIDESGMPKERFSAEFPKEGPSILRIQQVVRGDSAAYFCASSPDRGSNQPQHFGDGTRLSIL.

The chain is built from TRBV27 and TRBJ2-1; 14 positions agree with TRBD2. The CDR3 contains 15 residues. Germline V gene lookup returns CDR1 MNHEY and CDR2 SMNVEV (reference sequence). Trimming cost V 7 bases and J 9 bases; bases outside gene matches: 8. CDR3 sequence (DNA): TGTGCCAGCACCCTCAACGGACTAGCGGGAGGTGAGCAGTTCTTC. Translating gives CASTLNGLAGGEQFF.

The rearrangement joins TRBV28 to TRBJ1-3, with 10 nucleotides matching TRBD1. CDR1 and CDR2 (germline): MDHEN, SYDVKM. This CDR3 has 19 amino acids. V was pared by 7 bases and J by 0 bases, with 15 bases of the junction left unmatched. CDR3 protein: CASIRSWGQGPVSGNTIYF. In DNA, the CDR3 is TGTGCCAGCATCCGATCCTGGGGACAGGGGCCCGTCTCTGGAAACACCATATATTTT.

The V and J genes are TRBV5-5 and TRBJ1-1; TRBD1 agrees at 10 bases. Per the germline V gene, CDR1 is SGHKS and CDR2 is YYEKEE (reference sequence). The J segment lost 0 bases and the V segment lost 3 bases, leaving 8 bases of the junction unmatched. The CDR3 consists of 17 residues. The DNA for the CDR3 is TGTGCCAGCAGCTGGCGGACAGGGGGGATCATGAACACTGAAGCTTTCTTT. Amino acid sequence: CASSWRTGGIMNTEAFF.

The chain uses TRBV18 and TRBJ1-4; no clear D. This CDR3 has 15 residues. Trimming cost V 4 bases and J 8 bases, with 17 bases left between them. Germline CDR1 reads KGHSH; CDR2 reads LQKENI. The CDR3 DNA sequence: TGTGCCAGCTCACGGCGGGATTCCGATGGGGAAAAACTGTTTTTT. Translating it yields CASSRRDSDGEKLFF.

This rearrangement joins TRBV25-1 to TRBJ2-3; maybe TRBD1 (5 bases). This CDR3 region has 16 residues. Germline assignment: CDR1 MGHDK and CDR2 SYGVNS. With 3 bases removed from V and 0 bases from J, the gap between germline ends came to 13 bases. In DNA, the CDR3 is TGTGCCAGCAGTGAGACAGTTACTTCTAGCACAGATACGCAGTATTTT. As protein: CASSETVTSSTDTQYF.

This chain joins TRBV7-8 and TRBJ2-7; 9 nucleotides line up with TRBD2. This CDR3 has 14 amino acids. V lost 5 bases and J lost 3; bases outside the gene matches: 5. From germline, CDR1 is SGHVS and CDR2 FQNEAQ. DNA of the CDR3: TGTGCCAGCAGCGTTAGCGGGGGTAACTACGAGCAGTACTTC. Translated: CASSVSGGNYEQYF.